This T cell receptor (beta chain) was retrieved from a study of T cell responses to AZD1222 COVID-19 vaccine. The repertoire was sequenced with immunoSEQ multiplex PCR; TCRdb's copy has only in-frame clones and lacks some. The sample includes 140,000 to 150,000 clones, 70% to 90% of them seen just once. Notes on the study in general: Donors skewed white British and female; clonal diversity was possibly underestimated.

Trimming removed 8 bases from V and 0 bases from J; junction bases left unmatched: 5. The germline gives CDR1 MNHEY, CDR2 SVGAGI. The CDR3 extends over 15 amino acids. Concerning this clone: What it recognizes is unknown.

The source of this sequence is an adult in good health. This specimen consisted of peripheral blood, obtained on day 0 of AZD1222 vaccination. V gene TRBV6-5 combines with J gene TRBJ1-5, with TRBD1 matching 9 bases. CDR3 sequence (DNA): TGTGCCAGCGGGGGACAGGGATATAGCAATCAGCCCCAGCATTTT. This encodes CASGGQGYSNQPQHF.